This TCR beta chain was sequenced during a study of CD8+ T cells in alopecia areata. Findings and limits, study-wide: Possibly as an HLA-related effect, TCR sharing across patients appeared less clear than in mice. Scalp clonality decreased significantly with tofacitinib, and so did expanded CD8+ clones among the top 100.

Worth noting for this clone: Its antigen is unknown.

RNA was isolated and reverse transcribed to cDNA, the sequencing template. Data came from immunoSEQ multiplex PCR; TCRdb stores just in-frame clones and leaves some out. The data contain some 200,000 clones, 45% to 65% of them singletons. Treatment described: oral pan-JAK inhibitor, 5-10 mg twice daily. Samples from alopecia areata patients were lesional scalp punch biopsies and peripheral blood. The TCR was taken from a human donor with alopecia areata. Sequenced here: CD4+ T cells sorted from blood, sampled at week 4, from a patient treated with tofacitinib.

The CDR3, as DNA: TGCGCCAGCAGCCTGCAGGGGACTGAAGCTTTCTTT. It translates to CASSLQGTEAFF. V and J are TRBV4-1 and TRBJ1-1; tentative D call: TRBD1 (6 bases). CDR3 length: 12 residues. V lost 4 bases and J 5 bases, leaving 8 bases between the germline ends. The germline CDR1 and CDR2 sequences are MGHRA and YSYEKL.